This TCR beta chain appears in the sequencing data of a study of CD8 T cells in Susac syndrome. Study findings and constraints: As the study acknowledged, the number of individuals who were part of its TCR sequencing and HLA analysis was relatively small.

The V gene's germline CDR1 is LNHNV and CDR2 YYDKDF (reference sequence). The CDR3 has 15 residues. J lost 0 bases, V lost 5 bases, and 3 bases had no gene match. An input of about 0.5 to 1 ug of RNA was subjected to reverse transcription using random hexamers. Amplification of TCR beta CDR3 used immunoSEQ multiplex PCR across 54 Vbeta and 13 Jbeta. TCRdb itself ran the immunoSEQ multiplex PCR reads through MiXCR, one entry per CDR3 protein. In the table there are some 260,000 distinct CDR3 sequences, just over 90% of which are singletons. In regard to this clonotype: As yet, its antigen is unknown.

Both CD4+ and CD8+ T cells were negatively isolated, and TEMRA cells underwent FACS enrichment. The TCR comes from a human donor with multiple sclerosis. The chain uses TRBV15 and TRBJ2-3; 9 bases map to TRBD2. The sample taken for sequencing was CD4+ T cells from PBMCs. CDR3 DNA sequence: TGTGCCACCAGCGCTAGCGGGGCGAGCACAGATACGCAGTATTTT. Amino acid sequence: CATSASGASTDTQYF.